The rows below give T cell receptor beta chains drawn from one sample of a study of T cell repertoires in cytomegalovirus infection. The antigens these receptors bind are not known. TCRdb itself ran the reads through MiXCR, one entry per CDR3 protein. The table lists 830,000 or so distinct CDR3 sequences, approximately 32% of them singletons. The specimen comprised cultured CD8+ T cells from PBMCs, sampled from culture after CMV antigen stimulation. These receptors were taken from a human donor in good health (CMV status not recorded). Some clones in this sample may be carry-over from other donors' samples. The CDR3 runs from the conserved cysteine through the conserved F or W. Each record gives: D gene, J gene, V gene, clone size, CDR3 length, CDR3 protein, CDR3 DNA. D genes are given only for firm matches. Part of the rows lack a size; the others show once, few, many or a class for expanded clones.

D: TRBD2; J: TRBJ2-2; V: TRBV6-1; size: few; length: 21; CDR3: CASTMEPGTSGGTIHAGELFF; DNA: TGTGCCAGCACTATGGAGCCCGGGACTAGCGGGGGGACGATCCACGCCGGGGAGCTGTTTTTT
D: NA; J: TRBJ2-7; V: TRBV5-1; size: NA; length: 14; CDR3: CASSFRQVPYEQYF; DNA: TGCGCCAGCAGCTTCCGACAGGTGCCCTACGAGCAGTACTTC
D: NA; J: TRBJ2-7; V: TRBV2; size: NA; length: 14; CDR3: CASTTGTSSYEQYF; DNA: TGTGCCAGCACCACCGGGACATCCTCCTACGAGCAGTACTTC
D: TRBD1; J: TRBJ1-5; V: TRBV19; size: NA; length: 16; CDR3: CASSTKGQGINQPQHF; DNA: TGTGCCAGTAGTACGAAGGGACAGGGGATCAATCAGCCCCAGCATTTT
D: TRBD1; J: TRBJ1-6; V: TRBV7-8; size: NA; length: 18; CDR3: CASSGAWGQIKINSPLHF; DNA: TGTGCCAGCAGCGGCGCCTGGGGACAGATAAAAATTAATTCACCCCTCCACTTT
D: TRBD1; J: TRBJ2-3; V: TRBV7-9; size: NA; length: 16; CDR3: CASSMGQRNERSTQYF; DNA: TGTGCCAGCAGCATGGGACAGAGAAATGAGAGAAGTACGCAGTATTTT
D: NA; J: TRBJ2-1; V: TRBV24-1; size: NA; length: 11; CDR3: CATSRDNEQFF; DNA: TGTGCCACCAGTCGCGACAATGAGCAGTTCTTC
D: TRBD2; J: TRBJ2-1; V: TRBV7-3; size: NA; length: 15; CDR3: CASSFTSGGLEEQFF; DNA: TGTGCCAGCAGCTTTACTAGCGGGGGGCTTGAGGAGCAGTTCTTC
D: NA; J: TRBJ2-3; V: TRBV2; size: once; length: 15; CDR3: CASSWDGSSTDTQYF; DNA: TGTGCCAGCAGTTGGGACGGCTCTAGCACAGATACGCAGTATTTT
D: NA; J: TRBJ2-5; V: TRBV10-3; size: NA; length: 14; CDR3: CAISELGAKETQYF; DNA: TGTGCCATCAGTGAGCTGGGCGCCAAAGAGACCCAGTACTTC
D: TRBD2; J: TRBJ2-5; V: TRBV7-8; size: many; length: 16; CDR3: CASSLVLAGAQETQYF; DNA: TGTGCCAGCAGCTTAGTGCTAGCGGGGGCTCAAGAGACCCAGTACTTC
D: NA; J: TRBJ1-2; V: TRBV12-3/TRBV12-4; size: few; length: 14; CDR3: CASRSPERDYGYTF; DNA: TGTGCCAGCAGATCCCCCGAAAGGGACTATGGCTACACCTTC
D: TRBD2; J: TRBJ2-3; V: TRBV15; size: NA; length: 18; CDR3: CVTSRASGGRLVTDTQYF; DNA: TGTGTCACCAGCAGAGCTAGCGGGGGCCGTTTGGTCACAGATACGCAGTATTTT
D: NA; J: TRBJ2-2; V: TRBV7-6; size: many; length: 12; CDR3: CASSGITGELFF; DNA: TGTGCCAGCAGCGGGATCACCGGGGAGCTGTTTTTT
D: TRBD2; J: TRBJ2-1; V: TRBV2; size: few; length: 15; CDR3: CASSERTSYYNEQFF; DNA: TGTGCCAGCAGTGAAAGGACTAGCTATTACAATGAGCAGTTCTTC
D: NA; J: TRBJ2-1; V: TRBV6-1; size: NA; length: 11; CDR3: CASIKENEQFF; DNA: TGTGCCAGCATTAAAGAGAATGAGCAGTTCTTC
D: NA; J: TRBJ1-1; V: TRBV27; size: NA; length: 14; CDR3: CASSPGGESTEAFF; DNA: TGTGCCAGCAGTCCTGGGGGGGAATCCACTGAAGCTTTCTTT
D: NA; J: TRBJ1-2; V: TRBV6-1; size: NA; length: 14; CDR3: CASSEETVLYGYTF; DNA: TGTGCCAGCAGTGAAGAAACAGTCCTCTATGGCTACACCTTC
D: NA; J: TRBJ2-5; V: TRBV15; size: NA; length: 15; CDR3: CATTELEGVGETQYF; DNA: TGTGCCACCACCGAACTGGAGGGGGTAGGAGAGACCCAGTACTTC
D: NA; J: TRBJ2-7; V: TRBV7-2; size: many; length: 17; CDR3: CASSLNVAGASTYEQYF; DNA: TGTGCCAGCAGCTTAAACGTTGCGGGGGCCTCTACCTACGAGCAGTACTTC
D: NA; J: TRBJ2-2; V: TRBV27; size: NA; length: 14; CDR3: CASTGSLYTGELFF; DNA: TGTGCCAGCACCGGCTCTTTATACACCGGGGAGCTGTTTTTT
D: NA; J: TRBJ2-1; V: TRBV4-1; size: NA; length: 13; CDR3: CASSQVESNEQFF; DNA: TGCGCCAGCAGCCAAGTTGAAAGCAATGAGCAGTTCTTC
D: TRBD2; J: TRBJ2-3; V: TRBV27; size: once; length: 18; CDR3: CASSLLGTSGVSTDTQYF; DNA: TGTGCCAGCAGTTTATTGGGGACTAGCGGGGTGAGCACAGATACGCAGTATTTT
D: TRBD2; J: TRBJ2-3; V: TRBV27; size: NA; length: 18; CDR3: CASSKGLAGGPDTDTQYF; DNA: TGTGCCAGCAGTAAGGGACTAGCGGGGGGCCCCGACACAGATACGCAGTATTTT
D: NA; J: TRBJ2-2; V: TRBV4-1; size: NA; length: 14; CDR3: CASSQGSGAGELFF; DNA: TGCGCCAGCAGCCAAGGCTCAGGGGCCGGGGAGCTGTTTTTT
D: TRBD1; J: TRBJ2-3; V: TRBV24-1; size: NA; length: 14; CDR3: CATSDPGTADTQYF; DNA: TGTGCCACCAGTGATCCCGGGACAGCAGATACGCAGTATTTT
D: NA; J: TRBJ1-4; V: TRBV20-1; size: NA; length: 14; CDR3: CSALTGSLGEKLFF; DNA: TGCAGTGCTCTTACAGGGTCTCTAGGAGAAAAACTGTTTTTT
D: NA; J: TRBJ1-1; V: TRBV7-2; size: many; length: 14; CDR3: CASSYKVQGPEAFF; DNA: TGTGCCAGCAGCTATAAAGTACAGGGCCCTGAAGCTTTCTTT
D: TRBD1; J: TRBJ2-2; V: TRBV27; size: NA; length: 14; CDR3: CASSDRAYTGELFF; DNA: TGTGCCAGCAGCGACAGGGCCTACACCGGGGAGCTGTTTTTT
D: NA; J: TRBJ2-3; V: TRBV12-3/TRBV12-4; size: NA; length: 13; CDR3: CASSPRFEDTQYF; DNA: TGTGCCAGCAGCCCCCGATTTGAAGATACGCAGTATTTT
D: NA; J: TRBJ2-1; V: TRBV19; size: NA; length: 16; CDR3: CASSIDLGAQYNEQFF; DNA: TGTGCCAGTAGTATAGATTTAGGTGCTCAGTACAATGAGCAGTTCTTC
D: NA; J: TRBJ2-1; V: TRBV28; size: NA; length: 16; CDR3: CASSLVQGESYNEQFF; DNA: TGTGCCAGCAGTTTAGTCCAGGGAGAATCCTACAATGAGCAGTTCTTC
D: NA; J: TRBJ2-1; V: TRBV7-9; size: many; length: 11; CDR3: CASSFTDEQFF; DNA: TGTGCCAGCAGCTTTACGGATGAGCAGTTCTTC
D: NA; J: TRBJ2-5; V: TRBV12-3/TRBV12-4; size: few; length: 16; CDR3: CASSFTGRGRLETQYF; DNA: TGTGCCAGCAGTTTCACCGGTCGCGGGCGATTAGAGACCCAGTACTTC
D: NA; J: TRBJ2-1; V: TRBV4-1; size: NA; length: 14; CDR3: CASSQIRQNNEQFF; DNA: TGCGCCAGCAGCCAAATCCGCCAGAACAATGAGCAGTTCTTC
D: NA; J: TRBJ2-5; V: TRBV2; size: NA; length: 14; CDR3: CASSEVQDQETQYF; DNA: TGTGCCAGCAGTGAAGTACAGGACCAAGAGACCCAGTACTTC
D: TRBD1; J: TRBJ1-1; V: TRBV27; size: once; length: 13; CDR3: CASSFLDRGLAFF; DNA: TGTGCCAGCAGTTTCCTAGACAGGGGGCTTGCTTTCTTT
D: NA; J: TRBJ2-1; V: TRBV4-1; size: NA; length: 13; CDR3: CASSPGQFYEQFF; DNA: TGCGCCAGCAGCCCAGGACAGTTCTATGAGCAGTTCTTC
D: NA; J: TRBJ1-5; V: TRBV10-3; size: few; length: 17; CDR3: CAISDWGLENSNQPQHF; DNA: TGTGCCATCAGTGACTGGGGTTTGGAGAATAGCAATCAGCCCCAGCATTTT
D: NA; J: TRBJ1-2; V: TRBV12-3/TRBV12-4; size: NA; length: 12; CDR3: CASSTGRYGYTF; DNA: TGTGCCAGCAGTACAGGGAGATATGGCTACACCTTC
D: NA; J: TRBJ2-3; V: TRBV7-9; size: few; length: 12; CDR3: CASSLPLDTQYF; DNA: TGTGCCAGCAGCTTACCCCTGGATACGCAGTATTTT
D: NA; J: TRBJ1-5; V: TRBV6-5; size: few; length: 12; CDR3: CASSGQGQPQHF; DNA: TGTGCCAGCAGCGGCCAAGGTCAGCCCCAGCATTTT
D: NA; J: TRBJ2-2; V: TRBV7-6; size: NA; length: 16; CDR3: CASSTFDGTNTGELFF; DNA: TGTGCCAGCAGCACCTTTGACGGGACGAACACCGGGGAGCTGTTTTTT
D: NA; J: TRBJ2-2; V: TRBV4-3; size: many; length: 18; CDR3: CASSQEPFQGRDTGELFF; DNA: TGCGCCAGCAGCCAAGAACCTTTTCAGGGAAGGGACACCGGGGAGCTGTTTTTT
D: NA; J: TRBJ2-2; V: TRBV7-6; size: NA; length: 17; CDR3: CASSLAHPAANTGELFF; DNA: TGTGCCAGCAGCTTAGCGCACCCAGCGGCGAACACCGGGGAGCTGTTTTTT
D: TRBD2; J: TRBJ2-2; V: TRBV29-1; size: few; length: 14; CDR3: CSVEDSREGGELFF; DNA: TGCAGCGTTGAAGATTCAAGGGAGGGAGGGGAGCTGTTTTTT
D: TRBD1; J: TRBJ2-7; V: TRBV6-1; size: many; length: 18; CDR3: CASSAIPGQGEPAYEQYF; DNA: TGTGCCAGCAGTGCCATACCAGGACAGGGCGAACCCGCCTACGAGCAGTACTTC
D: NA; J: TRBJ2-1; V: TRBV4-1; size: NA; length: 16; CDR3: CASSQESASSHNEQFF; DNA: TGCGCCAGCAGCCAAGAGTCGGCTAGCTCCCACAATGAGCAGTTCTTC
D: NA; J: TRBJ2-1; V: TRBV11-1; size: NA; length: 13; CDR3: CANSLAGYNEQFF; DNA: TGTGCCAACAGCTTAGCCGGTTACAATGAGCAGTTCTTC
D: NA; J: TRBJ1-1; V: TRBV5-1; size: NA; length: 14; CDR3: CASSMGMINTEAFF; DNA: TGCGCCAGCAGCATGGGGATGATCAACACTGAAGCTTTCTTT
D: TRBD2; J: TRBJ2-2; V: TRBV27; size: few; length: 15; CDR3: CASSRRGGHTGELFF; DNA: TGTGCCAGCAGCCGCCGGGGGGGGCACACCGGGGAGCTGTTTTTT
D: TRBD1; J: TRBJ1-2; V: TRBV9; size: NA; length: 16; CDR3: CASSASRGQSNYGYTF; DNA: TGTGCCAGCAGCGCCTCACGGGGACAGAGCAACTATGGCTACACCTTC